The T cell receptor (beta chain) under discussion was sequenced for a study of blood T cell repertoires in COVID-19. Those enrolled in Seattle joined during active infection and were followed longitudinally afterward. CDR1 is MNHNY and CDR2 is SVGAGI in the germline V gene (reference sequence). The CDR3 runs to 14 residues. V dropped 10 bases and J dropped 8 bases, with 23 bases sitting between them. As processed by the authors: The authors estimated nucleated cell counts from reference gene primer amplification. Sequencing was performed with immunoSEQ multiplex PCR; in TCRdb, only in-frame clones are kept and a portion is missing. The DNA was the basis for D and trimming; V, J and clone size are from that table. The sample holds 440,000 or so clones; 75% to 90% are singletons and the top ten take about 1.6%.

The origin of this receptor is a woman aged 40 to 55 with COVID-19, enrolled during active disease. Sequencing used peripheral blood. The chain is built from TRBV6-6 and TRBJ1-2; unclear D gene. CDR3 loop: CANSAGNSLGGYTF. DNA of the CDR3: TGTGCCAACTCCGCGGGCAATTCCTTGGGGGGCTACACCTTC.